The 10 T cell receptor beta chains below come from one sample, sequenced in a study of OX40 agonist ivuxolimab in advanced cancers. The protocol used for the library was the immunoSEQ multiplex PCR assay. The clones in this table, taken by TCRdb from immuneACCESS, are in-frame only. Not every clone is retained; where verified, under half of the shortfall comes from an unresolved V gene, and the cause of the rest is unknown. Here the sample has some 80,000 clones; around 92% occur a single time. About 8.6% of the sample lies in the top ten. The sequenced sample was CD4+ or CD8+ T cells sorted from blood, obtained in a trial of the OX40 agonist ivuxolimab. These TCRs come from an adult with an advanced solid tumor such as melanoma, head and neck, liver or kidney cancer.

This clone was counted between two and nine times. The chain joins TRBV4-3 to TRBJ1-2; D is ambiguous. CDR1 is LGHNA and CDR2 is YSLEER in the germline V gene. Trimming took off 3 bases at V and 6 bases at J, with 17 bases between the two ends. This CDR3 comprises 15 residues. For the CDR3, the DNA is TGCGCCAGCAGCCATTCTGCCCCGGGATTGGATGGCTACACCTTC. This translates into CASSHSAPGLDGYTF.

The V and J genes are TRBV27 and TRBJ2-7; 10 bases map to TRBD1. The trim removed 6 bases at V and 6 bases at J, leaving 11 bases unmatched. Germline values: CDR1 MNHEY, CDR2 SMNVEV (reference sequence). The CDR3 extends over 15 amino acids. Here the CDR3 reads CASSPLGTGVVEQYF. The CDR3 DNA sequence: TGTGCCAGCAGCCCTCTGGGGACAGGGGTGGTCGAGCAGTACTTC.

This clone has just one count. The CDR3 DNA sequence: TGTGCCAGCAGTTTCACTTCCTCCTACGAGCAGTACTTC. This codes for CASSFTSSYEQYF. The rearrangement links TRBV27 to TRBJ2-7, with unresolved D. Trimming left V 3 bases short and J 0 bases short, with 6 bases between. The CDR3 extends over 13 amino acids. Germline V gives CDR1 MNHEY, CDR2 SMNVEV (reference sequence).

The chain employs TRBV5-6 and TRBJ2-1, with TRBD1 matching over 11 bases. The CDR3 contains 13 residues. Germline CDR1 reads SGHDT; CDR2 reads YYEEEE. Unmatched junction bases numbered 2, after V lost 5 bases and J lost 7 bases. The chain's CDR3 is CASRGTGGNEQFF. The CDR3 DNA reads as TGTGCCAGCAGGGGGACAGGGGGGAATGAGCAGTTCTTC.

This clone showed up just once. The rearrangement links TRBV11-2 to TRBJ2-2, with D hard to call. V lost 7 bases, J lost 3 bases, and 6 bases lay in between. The CDR3 contains 12 residues. Germline V gene data show CDR1 as SGHAT and CDR2 as FQNNGV. CDR3 protein: CASTWHTGELFF. CDR3 DNA sequence: TGTGCCAGCACCTGGCACACCGGGGAGCTGTTTTTT.

The chain recombines TRBV9 with TRBJ2-5; D remains ambiguous. This CDR3 has 13 amino acids. In germline, CDR1 is SGDLS, CDR2 YYNGEE. V was clipped by 3 bases and J by 5 bases, with 11 bases between them. DNA of the CDR3: TGTGCCAGCAGCGCCTTATGGCGGGAGACCCAGTACTTC. Translated, it gives CASSALWRETQYF.

The chain uses TRBV9 and TRBJ1-1; tentative D call: TRBD1 (5 bases). V was trimmed by 0 bases and J by 0 bases, leaving 9 bases between them. The CDR3 consists of 15 residues. The germline V gene encodes CDR1 SGDLS and CDR2 YYNGEE. The CDR3 DNA reads TGTGCCAGCAGCGTAGAGACAGTGATGAACACTGAAGCTTTCTTT. It yields the protein CASSVETVMNTEAFF.

The rearrangement uses TRBV6-1 and TRBJ2-3; no clear D gene. V lost 3 bases to trimming and J lost 0 bases, with 7 bases between them. The V gene's germline CDR1 is MNHNS and CDR2 SASEGT. The CDR3 contains 14 residues. The CDR3 is CASSDPGSTDTQYF. CDR3 bases: TGTGCCAGCAGTGATCCCGGGAGCACAGATACGCAGTATTTT.

The V and J genes are TRBV27 and TRBJ1-1, with 7 bases fitting TRBD1. Germline V lookup: CDR1 MNHEY, CDR2 SMNVEV (reference sequence). The CDR3 is 16 amino acids. The V and J ends lost 5 bases and 1 base, in that order; junction bases with no gene match: 10. The CDR3 protein is CASSQTTTGANTEAFF. CDR3 nucleotide sequence: TGTGCCAGCAGTCAAACGACTACAGGGGCGAACACTGAAGCTTTCTTT.

The chain uses TRBV6-4 and TRBJ2-3; D possibly matches TRBD1 or TRBD2 (5 bases each). Per germline, CDR1 MRHNA and CDR2 SNTAGT. This CDR3 spans 15 amino acids. The V gene lost 3 bases and the J gene lost 2 bases, with 12 bases spanning the gap. CDR3 sequence: CASSEGLASTDTQYF. CDR3 nucleotides: TGTGCCAGCAGTGAGGGGCTAGCCTCCACAGATACGCAGTATTTT.